This T cell receptor beta chain was obtained from a study of blood T cells in healthy people across ages. Per germline, CDR1 KGHSH and CDR2 LQKENI. The length of the CDR3 is 13 residues. V gave up 8 bases and J gave up 2 bases, with 12 bases separating them. Notes on the study in general: Significant beta diversity loss was already apparent by age around 36, declining roughly linearly. Among long-lived donors, naive CD4+ cells were more numerous and diversity higher than in aged donors. A strong correlation was found between TCR beta diversity and the percentage of naive T cells.

Regarding this clonotype: What it binds is not known.

The extraction recovered at least 5.5 micrograms of total RNA per sample. A second about 7 to 11 cycle PCR used barcoded and J-beta primers. MiXCR, run by TCRdb on the 5' RACE reads, gives a single entry per CDR3 protein. The table records some 790,000 distinct CDR3 sequences, more than 25% of them present only once. Sequencing was performed on blood. The chain has TRBV18 and TRBJ1-1; D is possibly TRBD1 (6 bases). The TCR comes from a woman of 80 years or more in good health. CDR3: CASPRTDNTEAFF. CDR3 sequence (DNA): TGTGCCAGCCCACGGACAGATAACACTGAAGCTTTCTTT.